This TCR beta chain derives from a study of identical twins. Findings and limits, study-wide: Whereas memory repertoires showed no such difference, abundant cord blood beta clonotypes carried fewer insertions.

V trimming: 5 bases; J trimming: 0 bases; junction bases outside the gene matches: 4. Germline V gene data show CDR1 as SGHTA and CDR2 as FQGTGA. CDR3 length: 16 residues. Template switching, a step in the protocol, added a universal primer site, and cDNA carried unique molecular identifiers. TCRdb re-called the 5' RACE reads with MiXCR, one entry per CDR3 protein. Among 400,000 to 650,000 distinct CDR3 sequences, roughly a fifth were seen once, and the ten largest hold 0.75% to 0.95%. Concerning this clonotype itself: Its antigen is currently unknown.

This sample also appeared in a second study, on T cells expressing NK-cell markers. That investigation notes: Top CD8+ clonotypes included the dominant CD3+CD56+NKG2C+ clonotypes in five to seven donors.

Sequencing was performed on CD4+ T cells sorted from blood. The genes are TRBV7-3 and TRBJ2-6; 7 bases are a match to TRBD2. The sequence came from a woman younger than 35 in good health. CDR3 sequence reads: CASSGGGSSGANVLTF. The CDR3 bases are TGTGCCAGCAGCGGGGGAGGGAGCTCTGGGGCCAACGTCCTGACTTTC.